This record looks at one T cell receptor beta chain sequence and its context. The data derive from a study of CD4+ T cells in melanoma. Assay used: immunoSEQ multiplex PCR; TCRdb lists only in-frame clones, some missing. The sample has around 11,000 clones, less than 80% seen once; the top ten hold about 12%. This CDR3 has 15 amino acids. Deletions cut 2 bases from V and 5 bases from J, with 13 bases between. The germline gives CDR1 SGHTA, CDR2 FQGTGA. Sequenced sample: cells from a culture (not recorded whether cultured in vitro). The TCR was taken from a human donor with melanoma. V usage is TRBV7-3 and J usage is TRBJ2-1; no firm D call. The CDR3 coding sequence is TGTGCCAGCAGCTTAGTCCCAGCAACCCACAATGAGCAGTTCTTC. Its protein is CASSLVPATHNEQFF.